This TCR beta chain was identified during a study of T cells in localized non-small cell lung cancer. TCRdb's copy holds only in-frame clones and misses some; the assay was immunoSEQ multiplex PCR. Of some 85,000 clones listed, roughly 80% are singletons. Study results and limitations: Higher blood T cell density tracked longer overall survival. Among the top 100 tumor clones, a median around 60 appeared in adjacent lung. The greatest T cell clonality was found in uninvolved adjacent lung (higher than in tumor). Sequence data derive from only one tumor region, so heterogeneity remains possible.

CDR3 length equals 16 residues. The junction had 7 bases not matched to a gene; V was cut back by 0 bases and J by 3 bases. The germline gives CDR1 KGHSH, CDR2 LQKENI. This clone appeared a single time. Its antigen is unknown. This chain uses TRBV18 with TRBJ2-5; 7 bases agree with TRBD1. The sequence derives from a man between 40 and 70 years old with stage II squamous cell lung carcinoma. This material consisted of PBMCs, taken before any cancer treatment. CDR3 DNA: TGTGCCAGCTCACCACCGGGGACAGATGAGAAAGAGACCCAGTACTTC. Its translation is CASSPPGTDEKETQYF.